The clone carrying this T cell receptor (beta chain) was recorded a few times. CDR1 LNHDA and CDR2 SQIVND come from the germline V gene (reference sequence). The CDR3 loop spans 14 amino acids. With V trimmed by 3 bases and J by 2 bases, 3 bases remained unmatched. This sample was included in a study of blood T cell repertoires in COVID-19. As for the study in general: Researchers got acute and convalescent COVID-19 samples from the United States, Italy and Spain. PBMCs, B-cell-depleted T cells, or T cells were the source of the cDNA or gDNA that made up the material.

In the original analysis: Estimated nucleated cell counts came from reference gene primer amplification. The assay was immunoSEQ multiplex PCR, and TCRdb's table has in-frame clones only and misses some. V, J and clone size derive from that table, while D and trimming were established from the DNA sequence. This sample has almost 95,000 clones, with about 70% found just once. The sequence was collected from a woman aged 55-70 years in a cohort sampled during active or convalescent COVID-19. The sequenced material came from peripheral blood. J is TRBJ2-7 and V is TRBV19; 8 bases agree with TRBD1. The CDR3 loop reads CASSIGQGAYEQYF. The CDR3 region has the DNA TGTGCCAGTAGTATCGGACAGGGTGCCTACGAGCAGTACTTC. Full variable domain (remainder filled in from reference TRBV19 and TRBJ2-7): DGGITQSPKYLFRKEGQNVTLSCEQNLNHDAMYWYRQDPGQGLRLIYYSQIVNDFQKGDIAEGYSVSREKKESFPLTVTSAQKNPTAFYLCASSIGQGAYEQYFGPGTRLTVT.